This passage covers 17 T cell receptor beta chains from one sample sequenced in a study of cytomegalovirus exposure and HLA in healthy donors listed by TCRdb under 2017. Libraries were made using the immunoSEQ multiplex PCR assay. For the multiplex PCR, a mixture combining 60 forward primers for TCR Vbeta segments and 13 reverse primers for TCR Jbeta segments was used. TCRdb retrieved this table from immuneACCESS and kept in-frame rearrangements only. Not all clones are present; in checked studies, unresolved V genes account for under half, and no reason is known for the remainder. This specimen's table enumerates 55,000 to 85,000 clones. Of the sample, about 4% is held by the ten largest clones. The sequenced sample consisted of PBMCs. The receptors shown here come from a female donor in good health and CMV-seropositive.

V gene TRBV29-1 combines with J gene TRBJ1-1; D not certain. The CDR3 sequence is 13 residues long. Germline CDR1 is SQVTM and CDR2 is ANQGSEA. V gave up 2 bases and J gave up 2 bases, with 9 bases separating them. The CDR3 bases are TGCAGCGTTGAACGGTCAACCAACACTGAAGCTTTCTTT. Encoded protein: CSVERSTNTEAFF.

V and J are TRBV28 and TRBJ2-1; 9 positions agree with TRBD2. The CDR3 loop spans 16 amino acids. V dropped 4 bases and J dropped 6; count of bases not matched to a gene: 10. CDR1 is MDHEN and CDR2 is SYDVKM in the germline V gene. This CDR3 reads CASSSPLAGEGNEQFF. In DNA, the CDR3 is TGTGCCAGCAGTTCGCCCTTAGCGGGAGAGGGCAATGAGCAGTTCTTC.

V usage is TRBV5-1 and J usage is TRBJ2-7; D is perhaps TRBD1 (6 bases). The CDR3 covers 13 residues. Per the germline V gene, CDR1 is SGHRS and CDR2 is YFSETQ. The V and J ends lost 8 bases and 5 bases respectively, with 17 bases between them. CDR3 sequence (DNA): TGCGCCAGGGGGTCGACAGGTGTCGACGAGCAGTACTTC. It codes for CARGSTGVDEQYF.

The chain recombines TRBV6-5 with TRBJ1-5, with TRBD1 identical over 7 bases. The germline V gene encodes CDR1 MNHEY and CDR2 SVGAGI. V lost 6 bases and J lost 6; bases outside the gene matches: 8. The CDR3 is made up of 14 amino acids. The CDR3 protein is CASRSGTARQPQHF. For the CDR3, the DNA is TGTGCCAGCAGGTCAGGGACAGCGCGTCAGCCCCAGCATTTT.

The rearrangement joins TRBV10-1 to TRBJ2-5; D perhaps matches TRBD1 (5 bases). Germline loops: CDR1 WNHNN, CDR2 SYGVQD (reference sequence). Trimming took off 4 bases at V and 1 base at J, with 10 bases between the two ends. This CDR3 spans 14 amino acids. The CDR3 is CASSVQGRQETQYF. The CDR3 DNA reads as TGCGCCAGCAGTGTCCAGGGCCGCCAAGAGACCCAGTACTTC.

This chain connects TRBV18 to TRBJ2-7; TRBD1 matches 9 bases. The CDR3 has 14 amino acids. Trimming took 6 bases from V and 2 from J; bases not matched to a gene: 5. The germline V gene has CDR1 KGHSH and CDR2 LQKENI. CDR3 loop: CASSSGQGTYEQYF. In nucleotides, the CDR3 is TGTGCCAGCTCCTCGGGACAGGGCACCTACGAGCAGTACTTC.

The DNA of the CDR3 is TGTGCCAGCTCACCACGGACTAGCCTCTACAATGAGCAGTTCTTC. It specifies CASSPRTSLYNEQFF. The chain carries TRBV18 and TRBJ2-1; 8 positions match TRBD2. The CDR3 is made up of 15 amino acids. Germline trimming cut 1 base from V and 3 bases from J; bases unmatched to any gene: 2. Germline values: CDR1 KGHSH, CDR2 LQKENI.

The genes are TRBV11-3 and TRBJ1-2; 10 bases are shared with TRBD1. V was pared by 4 bases and J by 8 bases, with 19 bases of the junction left unmatched. Germline CDR1 and CDR2: SGHNT and YENEEA. The CDR3 is made up of 18 amino acids. Here the CDR3 DNA reads TGTGCCAGCAGCTCACCCCCCTCTTCCGGGACAGGGGAACAGGGCTACACCTTC. Translated: CASSSPPSSGTGEQGYTF.

V usage is TRBV4-3 and J usage is TRBJ1-6; 7 bases map to TRBD1. The CDR3 runs to 15 residues. J gave up 6 bases and V 1 base, and 3 bases lay outside the gene matches. The germline CDR1 and CDR2 sequences are LGHNA and YSLEER. The CDR3 nucleotides are TGCGCCAGCAGCCAAGGGGACAGAGTTAATTCACCCCTCCACTTT. Translated: CASSQGDRVNSPLHF.

The chain is built from TRBV19 and TRBJ1-3; D gene ambiguous. This CDR3 has 14 amino acids. The germline V gene encodes CDR1 LNHDA and CDR2 SQIVND (reference sequence). The V end was cut by 3 bases, the J end by 2 bases, with 8 bases between. The CDR3 region is CASSMGVAGNTIYF. The CDR3 nucleotides read TGTGCCAGTAGTATGGGAGTCGCTGGAAACACCATATATTTT. Drawing the rest from reference TRBV19 and TRBJ1-3, the complete variable domain is DGGITQSPKYLFRKEGQNVTLSCEQNLNHDAMYWYRQDPGQGLRLIYYSQIVNDFQKGDIAEGYSVSREKKESFPLTVTSAQKNPTAFYLCASSMGVAGNTIYFGEGSWLTVV.

The chain combines TRBV7-9 with TRBJ1-2; weak D call: TRBD1 (6 bases). V was clipped by 4 bases and J by 1 base, with 16 bases between them. The germline V gene has CDR1 SEHNR and CDR2 FQNEAQ (reference sequence). CDR3 length equals 16 residues. The CDR3 coding sequence is TGTGCCAGCAGCTACCAGGGGCCCCCCATTAACTATGGCTACACCTTC. Its protein is CASSYQGPPINYGYTF. Supplemented by reference TRBV7-9 and TRBJ1-2, the full variable domain reads DTGVSQNPRHKITKRGQNVTFRCDPISEHNRLYWYRQTLGQGPEFLTYFQNEAQLEKSRLLSDRFSAERPKGSFSTLEIQRTEQGDSAMYLCASSYQGPPINYGYTFGSGTRLTVV.

The J gene is TRBJ2-5, the V gene TRBV29-1; D possibly corresponds to TRBD2 (6 bases). Germline loops: CDR1 SQVTM, CDR2 ANQGSEA. The CDR3 totals 10 residues. CDR3 bases: TGCGCCGGGAGAGGGAAGACCCAGTACTTC. Translation gives CAGRGKTQYF.

V is TRBV20-1 and J is TRBJ2-3, with TRBD1 matching 7 bases. Germline values: CDR1 DFQATT, CDR2 SNEGSKA (reference sequence). There are 11 residues in the CDR3. The ends lost 6 bases at V and 11 bases at J; junction bases unmatched: 8. CDR3 bases: TGCAGTGCCGGGACAGCCGGTGAGCAGTATTTT. As protein: CSAGTAGEQYF.

The CDR3 DNA reads TGTGCCAGCAGCCCCCAGGCAGGGGGGTCCTACGAGCAGTACTTC. Translating it yields CASSPQAGGSYEQYF. The chain joins TRBV7-9 to TRBJ2-7; a weak D match, TRBD1 (7 bases). Trimming stripped 5 bases from V and 1 base from J, with 15 bases between. The length of the CDR3 is 15 residues. Germline V gene lookup returns CDR1 SEHNR and CDR2 FQNEAQ (reference sequence).

The CDR3: CASSGSASTDTQYF. Here the CDR3 DNA reads TGCGCCAGCAGCGGTAGCGCGAGCACAGATACGCAGTATTTT. The chain links TRBV5-1 to TRBJ2-3, with TRBD2 as a possible D gene (5 bases). Germline V CDR1 and CDR2: SGHRS, YFSETQ. This CDR3 region has 14 residues. V shed 4 bases and J shed 0 bases, with 9 bases lying between them.

The chain has TRBV6-5 and TRBJ1-2; maybe TRBD1 (6 bases). Trimming left V 10 bases short and J 4 bases short, with 22 bases between. Germline CDR1 reads MNHEY; CDR2 reads SVGAGI. CDR3 size: 15 residues. Written as DNA, the CDR3 is TGTGCCACCAAGCAAACAGGGACATCTTTCTATGGCTACACCTTC. Amino acids: CATKQTGTSFYGYTF.

This chain uses TRBV19 with TRBJ2-1, with D tentatively TRBD2 (5 bases). Germline CDR1 and CDR2: LNHDA and SQIVND (reference sequence). The V end was cut by 2 bases, the J end by 3 bases, with 11 bases between. The CDR3 is 15 amino acids. This CDR3 reads CASSIFRGHYNEQFF. In nucleotides, the CDR3 is TGTGCCAGTAGTATATTTAGAGGGCACTACAATGAGCAGTTCTTC.